The sequence of this T cell receptor beta chain was determined in a study of Tregs in tolerant kidney transplant recipients. This table comes from immunoSEQ multiplex PCR, and its TCRdb copy is limited to in-frame clones, with some not included. Of tens of thousands of clones listed, about 91% are singletons. CDR3 length: 15 residues. V lost 6 bases to trimming and J lost 2 bases; unmatched junction nucleotides: 7. CDR1 ENHRY and CDR2 SYGVKD come from the germline V gene. The nonmyeloablative bone marrow transplants came from related graft donors, with transient mixed chimerism. This sample comprised CD4+ T cells from blood (PBMCs), obtained 24 months after the transplant. This chain joins TRBV10-3 and TRBJ2-1; TRBD1 agrees at 7 bases. This clonotype was obtained from a human patient who received a combined kidney and bone marrow transplant. T cells may partly derive from the graft donor. The CDR3 DNA reads as TGTGCCATCAGCAGACCGGGACAGCCCTACAATGAGCAGTTCTTC. Translating gives CAISRPGQPYNEQFF.